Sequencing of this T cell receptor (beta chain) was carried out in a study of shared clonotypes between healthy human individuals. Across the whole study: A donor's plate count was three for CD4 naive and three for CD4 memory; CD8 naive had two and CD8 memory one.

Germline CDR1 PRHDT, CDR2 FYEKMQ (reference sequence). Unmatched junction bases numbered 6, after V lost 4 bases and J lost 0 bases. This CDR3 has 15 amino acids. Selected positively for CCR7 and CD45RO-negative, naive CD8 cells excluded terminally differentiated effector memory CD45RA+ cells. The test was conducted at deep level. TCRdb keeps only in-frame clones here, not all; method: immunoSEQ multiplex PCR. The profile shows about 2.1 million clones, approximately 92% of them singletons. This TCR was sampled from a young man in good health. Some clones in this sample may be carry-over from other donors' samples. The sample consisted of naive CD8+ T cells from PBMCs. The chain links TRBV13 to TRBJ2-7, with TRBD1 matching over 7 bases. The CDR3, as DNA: TGTGCCAGCAGCTCAAGCCGGGACAGCTCCTACGAGCAGTACTTC. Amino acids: CASSSSRDSSYEQYF.